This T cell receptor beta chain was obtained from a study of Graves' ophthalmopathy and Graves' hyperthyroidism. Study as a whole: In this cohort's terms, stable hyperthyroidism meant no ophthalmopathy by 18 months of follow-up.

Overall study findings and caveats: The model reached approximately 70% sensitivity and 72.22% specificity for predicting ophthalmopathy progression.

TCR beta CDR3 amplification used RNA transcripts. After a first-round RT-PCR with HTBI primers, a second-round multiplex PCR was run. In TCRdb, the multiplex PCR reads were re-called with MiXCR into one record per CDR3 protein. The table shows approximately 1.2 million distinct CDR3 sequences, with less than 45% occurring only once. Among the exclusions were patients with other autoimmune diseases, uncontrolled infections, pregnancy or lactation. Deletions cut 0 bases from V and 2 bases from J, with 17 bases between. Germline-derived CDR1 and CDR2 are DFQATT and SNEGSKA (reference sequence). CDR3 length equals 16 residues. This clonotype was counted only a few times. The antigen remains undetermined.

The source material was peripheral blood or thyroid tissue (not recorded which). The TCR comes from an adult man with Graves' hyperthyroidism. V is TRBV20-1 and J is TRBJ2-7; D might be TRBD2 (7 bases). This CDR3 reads CSAREVGGALAYEQYF. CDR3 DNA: TGCAGTGCTAGAGAGGTTGGGGGGGCCCTGGCCTACGAGCAGTACTTC.